This T cell receptor beta chain is from a study of T cells expressing NK-cell markers. Study-level information: Among the eight sequenced donors, seven tested HCMV-seropositive and one tested seronegative. Study-wide points: Also leading the CD3+CD56-NKG2C+ fraction in several donors were these clonotypes. Dominant NKG2C+ clonotypes were found to form about 1.0-7.5% of CD8+ T cells in over five donors.

TCR beta cDNA was made by 5'RACE template switching with UMIs. From the 5' RACE reads, TCRdb lists one entry per CDR3 protein and no DNA. In total, the table holds roughly 300,000 distinct CDR3 sequences. This CDR3 contains 16 residues. Germline V CDR1 and CDR2: KGHDR, SFDVKD. For this clonotype: The antigen remains unidentified.

Sequenced material: blood T cells: a sorted CD56 or NKG2C T cell subset, CD4+ or CD8+ T cells, or bulk PBMC T cells (not recorded which). This chain links TRBV24-1 with TRBJ2-1. The TCR originated in a woman aged 18 to 75 in good health. CDR3 region: CATSEAAGGAYNEQFF.